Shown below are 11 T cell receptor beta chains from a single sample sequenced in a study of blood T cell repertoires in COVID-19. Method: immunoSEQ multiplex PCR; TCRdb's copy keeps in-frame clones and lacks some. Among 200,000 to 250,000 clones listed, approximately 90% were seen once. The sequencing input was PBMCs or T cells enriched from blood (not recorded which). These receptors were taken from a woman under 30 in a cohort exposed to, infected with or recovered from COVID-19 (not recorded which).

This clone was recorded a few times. In DNA, the CDR3 is TGCGCCAGCAGCCAAGAGGTGGTCCAGACAAATGAGCAGTTCTTC. Protein product: CASSQEVVQTNEQFF. The chain carries TRBV4-1 and TRBJ2-1, with D unresolved. Trimming removed 0 bases from V and 7 bases from J, with 13 bases in between. Per the germline V gene, CDR1 is MGHRA and CDR2 is YSYEKL. The length of the CDR3 is 15 residues.

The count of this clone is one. The CDR3 DNA follows: TGTGCCACCAGTGACCCCGGGACAGACAACACTGAAGCTTTCTTT. It codes for CATSDPGTDNTEAFF. V is TRBV24-1 and J is TRBJ1-1, with TRBD1 matching 7 bases. The length of the CDR3 is 15 residues. The J segment lost 2 bases and the V segment lost 4 bases, leaving 6 bases of the junction unmatched. Germline CDR1 KGHDR, CDR2 SFDVKD.

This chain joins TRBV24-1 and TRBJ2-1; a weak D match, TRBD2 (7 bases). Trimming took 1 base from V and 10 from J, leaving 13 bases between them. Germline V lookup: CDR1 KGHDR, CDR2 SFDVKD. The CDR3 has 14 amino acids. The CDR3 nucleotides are TGTGCCACCAGTGATTTAGGGGGGGCCCAAGAGCAGTTCTTC. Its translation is CATSDLGGAQEQFF.

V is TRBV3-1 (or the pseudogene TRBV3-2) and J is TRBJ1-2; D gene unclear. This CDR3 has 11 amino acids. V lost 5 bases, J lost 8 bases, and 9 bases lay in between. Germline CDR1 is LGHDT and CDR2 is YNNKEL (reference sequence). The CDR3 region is CASSSERGYTF. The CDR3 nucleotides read TGTGCCAGCAGCTCCGAGCGGGGCTACACCTTC.

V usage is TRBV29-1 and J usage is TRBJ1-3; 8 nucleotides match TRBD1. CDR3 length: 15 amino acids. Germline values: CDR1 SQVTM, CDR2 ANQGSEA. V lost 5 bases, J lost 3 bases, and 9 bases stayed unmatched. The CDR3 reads CSVMGVGTGGNTIYF. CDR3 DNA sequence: TGCAGCGTTATGGGGGTTGGGACAGGTGGAAACACCATATATTTT.

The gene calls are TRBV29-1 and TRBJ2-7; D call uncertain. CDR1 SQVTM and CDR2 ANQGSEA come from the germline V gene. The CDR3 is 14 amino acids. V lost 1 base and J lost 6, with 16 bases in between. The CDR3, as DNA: TGCAGCGTTGAAGGAGACCCGGGTCGCCTCGAGCAGTACTTC. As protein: CSVEGDPGRLEQYF.

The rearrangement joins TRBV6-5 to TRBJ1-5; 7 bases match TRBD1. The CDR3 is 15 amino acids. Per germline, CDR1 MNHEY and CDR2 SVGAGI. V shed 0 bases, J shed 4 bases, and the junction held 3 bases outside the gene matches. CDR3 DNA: TGTGCCAGCAGTTACTCGGGACAGCATAATCAGCCCCAGCATTTT. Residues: CASSYSGQHNQPQHF.

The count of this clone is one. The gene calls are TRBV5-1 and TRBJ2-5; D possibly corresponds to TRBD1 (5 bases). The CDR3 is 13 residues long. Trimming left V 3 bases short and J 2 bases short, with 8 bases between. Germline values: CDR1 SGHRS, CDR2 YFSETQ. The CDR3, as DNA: TGCGCCAGCAGCTACAGGTTTCAAGAGACCCAGTACTTC. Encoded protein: CASSYRFQETQYF. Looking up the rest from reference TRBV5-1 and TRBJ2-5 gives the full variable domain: KAGVTQTPRYLIKTRGQQVTLSCSPISGHRSVSWYQQTPGQGLQFLFEYFSETQRNKGNFPGRFSGRQFSNSRSEMNVSTLELGDSALYLCASSYRFQETQYFGPGTRLLVL.

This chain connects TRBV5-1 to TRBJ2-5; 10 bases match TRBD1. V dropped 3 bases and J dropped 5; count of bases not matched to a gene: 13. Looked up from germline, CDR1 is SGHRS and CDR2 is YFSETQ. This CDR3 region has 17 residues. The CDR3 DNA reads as TGCGCCAGCAGCTCTTTGACAGGGGGCGGTGGAGGTGAGACCCAGTACTTC. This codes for CASSSLTGGGGGETQYF. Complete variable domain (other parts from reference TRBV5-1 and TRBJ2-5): KAGVTQTPRYLIKTRGQQVTLSCSPISGHRSVSWYQQTPGQGLQFLFEYFSETQRNKGNFPGRFSGRQFSNSRSEMNVSTLELGDSALYLCASSSLTGGGGGETQYFGPGTRLLVL.

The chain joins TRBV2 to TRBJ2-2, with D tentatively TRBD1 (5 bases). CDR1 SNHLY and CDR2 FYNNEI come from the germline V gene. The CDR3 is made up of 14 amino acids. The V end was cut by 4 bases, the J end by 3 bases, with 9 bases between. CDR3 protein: CASSGGLDTGELFF. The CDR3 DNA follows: TGTGCCAGCAGTGGGGGCCTTGACACCGGGGAGCTGTTTTTT.

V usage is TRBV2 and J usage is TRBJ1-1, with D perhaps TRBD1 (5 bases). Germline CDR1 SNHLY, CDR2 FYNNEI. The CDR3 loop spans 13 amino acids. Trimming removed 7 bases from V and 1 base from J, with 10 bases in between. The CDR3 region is CASIPDRNTEAFF. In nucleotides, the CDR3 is TGTGCCAGCATTCCAGACAGGAACACTGAAGCTTTCTTT.